The next 14 T cell receptor beta chains were all read from a single sample in a study of OX40 agonist ivuxolimab in advanced cancers. Libraries were made using the immunoSEQ multiplex PCR assay. Sourced from immuneACCESS, this table was stored by TCRdb with only in-frame sequences that have V and J called. A share of the clones is absent; for the studies checked, an unresolved V gene accounts for under half, and the remainder has no known explanation. This sample gives some 86,000 clones in total; 86% of them show up just once. The ten most abundant clones make up over 5% of the sample. The sequenced sample was CD4+ or CD8+ T cells sorted from blood, obtained in a trial of the OX40 agonist ivuxolimab. The receptors here all came from an adult with an advanced solid tumor such as melanoma, head and neck, liver or kidney cancer.

The J gene is TRBJ2-1, the V gene TRBV9; D is perhaps TRBD2 (6 bases). CDR3 size: 15 residues. Germline CDR1 is SGDLS and CDR2 is YYNGEE. The germline V and J ends were trimmed by 4 bases and 0 bases, with 11 bases remaining between them. CDR3 sequence reads: CASSPPGSSYNEQFF. CDR3 in DNA: TGTGCCAGCAGCCCGCCCGGGAGCTCCTACAATGAGCAGTTCTTC. Variable domain in full (rest from reference TRBV9 and TRBJ2-1): DSGVTQTPKHLITATGQRVTLRCSPRSGDLSVYWYQQSLDQGLQFLIQYYNGEERAKGNILERFSAQQFPDLHSELNLSSLELGDSALYFCASSPPGSSYNEQFFGPGTRLTVL.

A few counts support this clone. The rearrangement joins TRBV4-3 to TRBJ1-1, with D unclear. Germline assignment: CDR1 LGHNA and CDR2 YSLEER. This CDR3 is 14 amino acids long. V lost 0 bases, J lost 2 bases, and 7 bases lay in between. The CDR3 is CASSQDQGNTEAFF. The CDR3 bases are TGCGCCAGCAGCCAAGATCAAGGAAACACTGAAGCTTTCTTT.

The chain couples TRBV7-8 to TRBJ2-1; 13 bases line up with TRBD2. CDR1 is SGHVS and CDR2 is FQNEAQ in the germline V gene. The length of the CDR3 is 17 residues. The V gene end was trimmed by 5 bases and the J gene end by 5 bases; junction bases not matched to a gene: 9. CDR3 region: CASSLYGGTSGDNEQFF. The CDR3 region has the DNA TGTGCCAGCAGCCTATATGGCGGGACTAGCGGGGACAATGAGCAGTTCTTC.

This chain uses TRBV6-5 with TRBJ1-2; TRBD1 aligns across 10 bases. The CDR3 sequence is 14 residues long. Germline CDR1 MNHEY, CDR2 SVGAGI. V was clipped by 6 bases and J by 8 bases; unmatched bases: 9. The CDR3 reads CASRLRQGAGGYTF. The CDR3 DNA is TGTGCCAGCAGACTCCGACAGGGGGCGGGGGGCTACACCTTC.

This chain joins TRBV7-9 and TRBJ1-6, with D possibly TRBD1 on 6 matching bases. The CDR3 length is 15 residues. Germline assignment: CDR1 SEHNR and CDR2 FQNEAQ (reference sequence). Trimming shortened V by 5 bases and J by 7 bases, and 15 bases separated the two germline ends. This CDR3 reads CASSLPQGWNSPLHF. The CDR3 nucleotides read TGTGCCAGCAGCCTCCCACAGGGTTGGAATTCACCCCTCCACTTT.

V and J are TRBV21-1 and TRBJ2-1. TRBV21-1 has pseudogene status. This CDR3 comprises 15 residues. The CDR3 nucleotides read TGTGCCAGCAGCGAAACCGGGACCATTTTTTATGAGCAGTTCTTC. This encodes CASSETGTIFYEQFF.

Written as DNA, the CDR3 is TGTGCCAGCAGCTTGGACCCAACTAATGAAAAACTGTTTTTT. Translating it yields CASSLDPTNEKLFF. The V call is TRBV5-4, the J call TRBJ1-4; D is unresolved. Per the germline V gene, CDR1 is SGHNT and CDR2 is YYREEE (reference sequence). Trimming left V 0 bases short and J 0 bases short, with 3 bases between. The CDR3 runs 14 residues.

This clone was counted a few times. J is TRBJ1-2 and V is TRBV11-2, with 7 positions matching TRBD1. Trimming cost V 5 bases and J 3 bases; bases outside gene matches: 12. This CDR3 is 16 amino acids long. Germline values: CDR1 SGHAT, CDR2 FQNNGV. CDR3 nucleotide sequence: TGTGCCAGCAGCCAAGATCAGGGGGTGGGGGACTATGGCTACACCTTC. Translated, it gives CASSQDQGVGDYGYTF.

This clone was detected only once. The J gene is TRBJ2-7, the V gene TRBV11-2; D perhaps matches TRBD1 (6 bases). From germline, CDR1 is SGHAT and CDR2 FQNNGV. This CDR3 region has 15 residues. Trimming stripped 6 bases from V and 2 bases from J, with 17 bases between. The CDR3 DNA follows: TGTGCCAGCAGTTCCGCAGGGGTAGGAACCTACGAGCAGTACTTC. Protein: CASSSAGVGTYEQYF.

The rearrangement joins TRBV7-9 to TRBJ1-1; a weak D match, TRBD1 (6 bases). The CDR3 loop spans 13 amino acids. Germline V gives CDR1 SEHNR, CDR2 FQNEAQ (reference sequence). Trimming stripped 6 bases from V and 3 bases from J, with 11 bases between. In DNA form, the CDR3 reads TGTGCCAGCAGAGGGGACATGGACACTGAAGCTTTCTTT. Residues: CASRGDMDTEAFF.

The V gene is TRBV9, the J gene TRBJ2-1, with 7 bases fitting TRBD2. CDR3 size: 14 residues. V lost 6 bases and J lost 2; bases outside the gene matches: 5. Germline V lookup: CDR1 SGDLS, CDR2 YYNGEE. The CDR3 DNA follows: TGTGCCAGCAACGGGGGGATAACCTACAATGAGCAGTTCTTC. Translation gives CASNGGITYNEQFF.

This clone qualifies as medium-sized (0.01 to 0.1%). V gene TRBV27 combines with J gene TRBJ1-3; D unclear. V lost 0 bases and J 0 bases, leaving 6 bases between the germline ends. Per germline, CDR1 MNHEY and CDR2 SMNVEV (reference sequence). The CDR3 is 15 residues long. The CDR3: CASSLSGSSGNTIYF. In DNA form, the CDR3 reads TGTGCCAGCAGTTTATCGGGCAGCTCTGGAAACACCATATATTTT.

The rearrangement joins TRBV11-3 to TRBJ1-1; 8 positions agree with TRBD1. With V trimmed by 6 bases and J by 5 bases, 11 bases remained unmatched. Germline V gene lookup returns CDR1 SGHNT and CDR2 YENEEA. This CDR3 is 15 amino acids long. The CDR3 loop reads CASRRSSGGLTEAFF. In DNA form, the CDR3 reads TGTGCCAGCAGAAGATCCTCAGGGGGCCTTACTGAAGCTTTCTTT.

This chain connects TRBV30 to TRBJ1-2; 8 nucleotides align to TRBD1. Germline V gene lookup returns CDR1 GTSNPN and CDR2 SVGIG (reference sequence). The CDR3 is made up of 13 amino acids. After removal of 0 bases from V and 7 bases from J, the junction contained 4 bases not matched to a gene. The CDR3 nucleotides are TGTGCCTGGAGTGTGGCAGGGGGCGTTGGCTACACCTTC. Translated, it gives CAWSVAGGVGYTF.